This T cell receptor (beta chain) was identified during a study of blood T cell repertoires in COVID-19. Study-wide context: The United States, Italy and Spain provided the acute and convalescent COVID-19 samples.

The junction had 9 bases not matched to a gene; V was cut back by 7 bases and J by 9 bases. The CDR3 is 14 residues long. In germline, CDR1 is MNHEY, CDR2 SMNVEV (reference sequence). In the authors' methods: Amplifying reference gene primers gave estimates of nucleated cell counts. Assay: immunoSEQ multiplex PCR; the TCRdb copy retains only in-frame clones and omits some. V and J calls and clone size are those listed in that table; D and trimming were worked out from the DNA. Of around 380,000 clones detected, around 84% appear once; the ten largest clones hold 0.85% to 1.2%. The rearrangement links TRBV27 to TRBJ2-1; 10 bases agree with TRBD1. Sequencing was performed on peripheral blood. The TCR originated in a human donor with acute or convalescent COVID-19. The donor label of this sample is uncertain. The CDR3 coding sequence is TGTGCCAGCACCCCCCCGGGACAGGGGACTGAGCAGTTCTTC. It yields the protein CASTPPGQGTEQFF.